Included here is one T cell receptor (beta chain) sequence, with context. It was cDNA, reverse transcribed from extracted RNA, that served as the sequencing template. The table came from immunoSEQ multiplex PCR; TCRdb's copy has only in-frame clones and leaves some out. The table includes about 190,000 clones, 59% detected once. This entry belongs to a study of CD8+ T cells in alopecia areata. Sequenced material: CD4+ T cells sorted from blood, taken at week 0. This sequence originates from a human donor with alopecia areata.

The CDR3 nucleotides read TGTGCCAGCAGTTTAATGTCGGGGGCCTATGGCTACACCTTC. This gives the protein CASSLMSGAYGYTF. The rearrangement links TRBV27 to TRBJ1-2, with D possibly TRBD1 on 6 matching bases. Between the trimmed V and J ends, which lost 2 bases and 4 bases, there was a span of 11 bases. In germline, CDR1 is MNHEY, CDR2 SMNVEV (reference sequence). The CDR3 spans 14 residues.